This TCR beta chain came from a study of shared clonotypes between healthy human individuals. Assay runs were performed at deep level. Method: immunoSEQ multiplex PCR; TCRdb's copy keeps in-frame clones and lacks some. The data show under 750,000 clones, with roughly 72% seen just once and under 2% held by the top ten. In the case of this clone: Other DNA sequences in the same sample also yield this CDR3.

The TCR originated in a woman aged 25 to 39 in good health. Material for sequencing was memory CD4+ T cells sorted from blood. The subset: CD45RA-negative fraction.

CDR3 sequence: CASSFSSGSYEQYF. CDR3 nucleotide sequence: TGCGCCAGCAGCTTCTCTAGCGGCTCCTACGAGCAGTACTTC. This chain uses TRBV5-1 with TRBJ2-7, with TRBD2 matching 7 bases. V shed 2 bases, J shed 0 bases, and the junction held 2 bases outside the gene matches. The CDR3 covers 14 residues. In germline, CDR1 is SGHRS, CDR2 YFSETQ.